Below are 26 T cell receptor beta chains sequenced from a single sample in a study of blood T cell repertoires in COVID-19. The data were produced by immunoSEQ multiplex PCR, yet TCRdb's version contains in-frame clones alone and is incomplete. The sample contains approximately 110,000 clones, around 83% of which appear only once. Material: peripheral blood. These receptors all stem from a man between 65 and 85 years old with acute or convalescent COVID-19.

V usage is TRBV11-2 and J usage is TRBJ2-1; 16 bases map to TRBD2. The CDR3 extends over 18 amino acids. With 2 bases clipped from V and 6 bases from J, the junction kept 7 bases outside the gene matches. CDR1 is SGHAT, CDR2 FQNNGV, per germline. CDR3 in amino acids: CASSLLTGTSGRGNEQFF. Written as DNA, the CDR3 is TGTGCCAGCAGCTTACTTACCGGGACTAGCGGGAGGGGCAATGAGCAGTTCTTC.

This chain links TRBV7-3 with TRBJ2-5, with 7 bases lining up with TRBD2. The CDR3 runs 15 residues. J lost 5 bases, V lost 6 bases, and 12 bases had no gene match. In germline, CDR1 is SGHTA, CDR2 FQGTGA. The CDR3 region is CASSPSSGEGETQYF. CDR3 bases: TGTGCCAGCAGTCCCTCTAGCGGTGAAGGGGAGACCCAGTACTTC.

Only a few counts were recorded for this clone. This chain connects TRBV10-2 to TRBJ1-1; D not certain. Germline assignment: CDR1 WSHSY and CDR2 SAAADI. V was trimmed by 3 bases and J by 7 bases, leaving 9 bases between them. The CDR3 has 12 amino acids. The DNA of the CDR3 is TGCGCCAGCAGTGAATTCTTTTTTGAAGCTTTCTTT. It codes for CASSEFFFEAFF.

The chain recombines TRBV2 with TRBJ1-1; D unresolved. This CDR3 comprises 13 residues. Germline V gene data show CDR1 as SNHLY and CDR2 as FYNNEI. V lost 8 bases and J 5 bases, leaving 15 bases between the germline ends. The CDR3 here is CASGVTGITEAFF. As DNA, the CDR3 is TGTGCCAGCGGAGTGACGGGGATAACTGAAGCTTTCTTT.

V and J are TRBV3-1 (or the pseudogene TRBV3-2) and TRBJ2-6; TRBD1 is a possible D gene (5 bases). The CDR3 extends over 14 amino acids. Trimming shortened V by 1 base and J by 4 bases, and 5 bases separated the two germline ends. Looked up from germline, CDR1 is LGHDT and CDR2 is YNNKEL (reference sequence). The CDR3 is CASSQGTGANVLTF. The CDR3, as DNA: TGTGCCAGCAGCCAAGGGACAGGGGCCAACGTCCTGACTTTC.

The chain has TRBV10-3 and TRBJ1-1, with a tentative D call TRBD1 (5 bases). This CDR3 is built from 12 residues. The V end was cut by 8 bases, the J end by 8 bases, with 15 bases between. The germline V gene encodes CDR1 ENHRY and CDR2 SYGVKD. The DNA of the CDR3 is TGTGCCATCGGGGGGTCGGGTGGGGAAGCTTTCTTT. Translating it yields CAIGGSGGEAFF.

This chain uses TRBV6-5 with TRBJ2-7, with TRBD1 matching over 8 bases. The germline gives CDR1 MNHEY, CDR2 SVGAGI. V trimming: 0 bases; J trimming: 1 base; junction bases outside the gene matches: 5. This CDR3 comprises 16 residues. CDR3 nucleotide sequence: TGTGCCAGCAGTTACTCGACGAACAGGGGGTCCTACGAGCAGTACTTC. It codes for CASSYSTNRGSYEQYF.

This sequence joins TRBV5-4 and TRBJ2-1; 9 nucleotides match TRBD2. J gave up 5 bases and V 5 bases, and 5 bases lay outside the gene matches. The germline CDR1 and CDR2 sequences are SGHNT and YYREEE (reference sequence). The CDR3 runs to 14 residues. CDR3 residues: CASSVVAGDNEQFF. CDR3 in DNA: TGTGCCAGCAGTGTGGTAGCGGGAGACAATGAGCAGTTCTTC.

This clone was seen a few times. This chain connects TRBV6-5 to TRBJ2-7; 9 bases match TRBD2. The CDR3 extends over 14 amino acids. Trimming at V came to 10 bases and at J to 1 base, leaving 8 bases not matched to a gene. Germline V CDR1 and CDR2: MNHEY, SVGAGI. CDR3: CATEVAGVSYEQYF. The CDR3 DNA follows: TGTGCCACAGAAGTAGCGGGAGTATCCTACGAGCAGTACTTC.

The chain joins TRBV7-3 to TRBJ1-1, with D possibly matching TRBD1 (5 bases). The CDR3 extends over 15 amino acids. From germline, CDR1 is SGHTA and CDR2 FQGTGA. V was pared by 2 bases and J by 0 bases, with 10 bases between. The DNA of the CDR3 is TGTGCCAGCAGCTTACAGGGCTCCTTGAACACTGAAGCTTTCTTT. Its protein is CASSLQGSLNTEAFF.

The chain has TRBV28 and TRBJ2-7; D possibly corresponds to TRBD1 (6 bases). Per germline, CDR1 MDHEN and CDR2 SYDVKM. The CDR3 extends over 14 amino acids. Trimming cost V 8 bases and J 5 bases, with 19 bases left between them. The CDR3 DNA is TGTGCCAGCCAATTAGGGGGACAAATGAACGAGCAGTACTTC. It translates to CASQLGGQMNEQYF. Drawing the rest from reference TRBV28 and TRBJ2-7, the complete variable domain is DVKVTQSSRYLVKRTGEKVFLECVQDMDHENMFWYRQDPGLGLRLIYFSYDVKMKEKGDIPEGYSVSREKKERFSLILESASTNQTSMYLCASQLGGQMNEQYFGPGTRLTVT.

The V call is TRBV24-1, the J call TRBJ2-1, with 7 bases aligning to TRBD2. CDR1 KGHDR and CDR2 SFDVKD come from the germline V gene. Trimming at V came to 4 bases and at J to 4 bases, leaving 15 bases not matched to a gene. The CDR3 loop spans 18 amino acids. The CDR3 DNA sequence: TGTGCCACCAGTGACTCGCGGGTGCGGCTAGCGGCGTACAATGAGCAGTTCTTC. Residues: CATSDSRVRLAAYNEQFF.

V is TRBV29-1 and J is TRBJ1-1; 8 nucleotides align to TRBD1. Germline CDR1 is SQVTM and CDR2 is ANQGSEA. The V and J ends lost 5 bases and 4 bases, in that order; junction bases with no gene match: 6. The CDR3 contains 13 residues. The CDR3 here is CSVSTGGGTEAFF. The CDR3, as DNA: TGCAGCGTTAGCACAGGGGGTGGCACTGAAGCTTTCTTT. Using reference TRBV29-1 and TRBJ1-1 for the parts outside the CDR3, the full variable domain is SAVISQKPSRDICQRGTSLTIQCQVDSQVTMMFWYRQQPGQSLTLIATANQGSEATYESGFVIDKFPISRPNLTFSTLTVSNMSPEDSSIYLCSVSTGGGTEAFFGQGTRLTVV.

The rearrangement links TRBV3-1 (or the pseudogene TRBV3-2) to TRBJ1-2; TRBD1 is a possible D gene (6 bases). CDR3 length: 17 residues. Deletions cut 0 bases from V and 6 bases from J, with 20 bases between. The germline V gene encodes CDR1 LGHDT and CDR2 YNNKEL (reference sequence). CDR3 residues: CASSQEGDMRNINGYTF. The DNA of the CDR3 is TGTGCCAGCAGCCAAGAAGGGGACATGAGGAATATCAATGGCTACACCTTC.

The J gene is TRBJ1-5, the V gene TRBV5-1; no reliable D call. The V end lost 3 bases, the J end lost 2 bases, and 12 bases lay between the germline ends. This CDR3 contains 15 residues. Germline values: CDR1 SGHRS, CDR2 YFSETQ. CDR3 sequence: CASSSEPLGNQPQHF. CDR3 nucleotides: TGCGCCAGCAGCTCAGAACCTTTGGGCAATCAGCCCCAGCATTTT.

V and J are TRBV5-1 and TRBJ2-3; 7 nucleotides match TRBD2. The CDR3 totals 14 residues. Unmatched junction bases numbered 3, after V lost 4 bases and J lost 1 base. From germline, CDR1 is SGHRS and CDR2 YFSETQ. DNA for the CDR3: TGCGCCAGCAGCCATACTAGCGGCACAGATACGCAGTATTTT. Residues: CASSHTSGTDTQYF.

The chain uses TRBV9 and TRBJ1-1, with D possibly being TRBD1 (6 bases). V lost 4 bases to trimming and J lost 0 bases, with 10 bases between them. From germline, CDR1 is SGDLS and CDR2 YYNGEE. This CDR3 region has 14 residues. The CDR3 DNA follows: TGTGCCAGCAGCCTGACAGGTGTGAACACTGAAGCTTTCTTT. Its translation is CASSLTGVNTEAFF.

The chain carries TRBV5-6 and TRBJ1-1; no definite D call. CDR3 length: 12 amino acids. Germline CDR1 and CDR2: SGHDT and YYEEEE. The V and J ends lost 0 bases and 3 bases respectively, with 3 bases between them. DNA for the CDR3: TGTGCCAGCAGCTTGGGCGACACTGAAGCTTTCTTT. Its translation is CASSLGDTEAFF.

CDR3 in DNA: TGTGCTAGTGGTCCGACAGGGGGGAACACTGAAGCTTTCTTT. Translated, it gives CASGPTGGNTEAFF. V and J are TRBV12-5 and TRBJ1-1; TRBD1 agrees at 9 bases. Losses at the gene ends were 5 bases for V and 1 base for J; bases not matched to a gene: 2. Per the germline V gene, CDR1 is LGHNT and CDR2 is FRNRAP. CDR3 size: 14 residues.

The chain joins TRBV3-1 (or the pseudogene TRBV3-2) to TRBJ1-2; no definite D call. This CDR3 has 16 residues. The germline V and J ends were trimmed by 0 bases and 4 bases, with 15 bases remaining between them. Germline V gene sequence: CDR1 LGHDT, CDR2 YNNKEL (reference sequence). The CDR3 region is CASSQDLGLGIYGYTF. The CDR3 nucleotides are TGTGCCAGCAGCCAAGATCTAGGACTTGGGATCTATGGCTACACCTTC.

The chain is built from TRBV7-9 and TRBJ2-2; D remains ambiguous. V lost 6 bases to trimming and J lost 5 bases, with 4 bases between them. CDR1 is SEHNR and CDR2 is FQNEAQ in the germline V gene (reference sequence). This CDR3 comprises 11 residues. The CDR3 here is CASRSTGELFF. The CDR3 nucleotides are TGTGCCAGCAGGAGTACCGGGGAGCTGTTTTTT.

The chain employs TRBV7-9 and TRBJ1-6; D is ambiguous. The germline V gene has CDR1 SEHNR and CDR2 FQNEAQ (reference sequence). This CDR3 region has 16 residues. Trimming left V 5 bases short and J 0 bases short, with 11 bases between. In nucleotides, the CDR3 is TGTGCCAGCAGCCGGTCCTCTGTCTCCTATAATTCACCCCTCCACTTT. It is translated as CASSRSSVSYNSPLHF.

This clone was detected once. The chain has TRBV6-2 or TRBV6-3 and TRBJ2-7; 14 bases are a match to TRBD2. Germline loops: CDR1 MNHEY, CDR2 SVGEGT. The V gene end was trimmed by 2 bases and the J gene end by 3 bases; junction bases not matched to a gene: 3. This CDR3 contains 16 residues. CDR3 coding DNA: TGTGCCAGCAGTTACCCCGGGACTAGCGGGGGCTACGAGCAGTACTTC. Translating gives CASSYPGTSGGYEQYF.

The chain recombines TRBV18 with TRBJ2-7, with 8 nucleotides matching TRBD2. The V and J ends lost 3 bases and 6 bases, in that order; junction bases with no gene match: 16. The CDR3 is 17 amino acids. Germline CDR1 and CDR2: KGHSH and LQKENI. CDR3 in DNA: TGTGCCAGCTCACCGGTGGGGACGAGGGGACTAGTAGGCGAGCAGTACTTC. Amino acid sequence: CASSPVGTRGLVGEQYF.

This clone has only one observation. The chain carries TRBV11-2 and TRBJ2-7, with D tentatively TRBD2 (6 bases). Trimming took 7 bases from V and 0 from J, leaving 16 bases between them. This CDR3 has 15 amino acids. Germline V gene sequence: CDR1 SGHAT, CDR2 FQNNGV. The CDR3: CASTPGTPSSYEQYF. The CDR3 DNA reads as TGTGCCAGCACCCCTGGGACTCCAAGCTCCTACGAGCAGTACTTC.

The DNA of the CDR3 is TGCGCCAGCAGCCACCCCGCGGGAGTGACCTACGAGCAGTACTTC. This codes for CASSHPAGVTYEQYF. The V call is TRBV5-1, the J call TRBJ2-7; 7 nucleotides match TRBD2. Per the germline V gene, CDR1 is SGHRS and CDR2 is YFSETQ. This CDR3 has 15 residues. J was trimmed by 2 bases and V by 4 bases; bases with no gene match: 9. The variable domain in full, with the rest retrieved from reference TRBV5-1 and TRBJ2-7, is KAGVTQTPRYLIKTRGQQVTLSCSPISGHRSVSWYQQTPGQGLQFLFEYFSETQRNKGNFPGRFSGRQFSNSRSEMNVSTLELGDSALYLCASSHPAGVTYEQYFGPGTRLTVT.